The sequence of this TCR beta chain was determined in a study of T cell changes during pregnancy in multiple sclerosis (dated by TCRdb to the late 2010s). In the study overall: In women with multiple sclerosis, the researchers looked at how the T cell repertoire shifted as pregnancy progressed.

The germline V gene (reference sequence) gives CDR1 as SGHNT and CDR2 as YYREEE. The CDR3, cysteine through phenylalanine, is 14 amino acids long. The entry retains the CDR3 DNA only, 42 bases that are in frame from base 1. Trimming leaves V shorter by 2 bases and J shorter by 4 bases, with the junction holding 4 bases beyond the gene matches. Libraries were prepared through the immunoSEQ multiplex PCR assay. Not all clones reach the TCRdb copy of this immuneACCESS table, which keeps in-frame sequences only. Checked studies attribute under half of the gap to unresolved V genes and leave the rest unexplained. A total of about 100,000 clones appear in this sample, about nine tenths of them only once. Less than 2% of the sample lies in the top ten. With respect to this clone: Its antigen specificity is not known. Base-call qualities are not available, and no considerably larger clone is one nucleotide away.

Recombination connected TRBV5-4 to TRBJ2-3; TRBD1 aligns with 7 central bases. This specimen was peripheral blood, taken after pregnancy. This receptor was obtained from a female donor with multiple sclerosis, enrolled in a pregnancy study. The CDR3 region: CASSFGQGADTQYF. DNA sequence: TGTGCCAGCAGCTTCGGGCAGGGGGCAGATACGCAGTATTTT.